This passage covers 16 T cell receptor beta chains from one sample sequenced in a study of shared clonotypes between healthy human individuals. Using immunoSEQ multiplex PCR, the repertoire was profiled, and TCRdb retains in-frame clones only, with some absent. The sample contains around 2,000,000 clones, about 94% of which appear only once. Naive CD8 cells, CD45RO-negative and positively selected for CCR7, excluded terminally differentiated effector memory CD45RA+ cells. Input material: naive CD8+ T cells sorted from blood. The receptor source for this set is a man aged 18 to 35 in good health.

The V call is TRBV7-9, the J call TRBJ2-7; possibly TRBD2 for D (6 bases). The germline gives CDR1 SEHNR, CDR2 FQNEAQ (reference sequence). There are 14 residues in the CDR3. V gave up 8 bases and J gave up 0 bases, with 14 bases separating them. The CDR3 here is CASGMEGHSYEQYF. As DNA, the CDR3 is TGTGCCAGCGGCATGGAGGGCCACTCCTACGAGCAGTACTTC.

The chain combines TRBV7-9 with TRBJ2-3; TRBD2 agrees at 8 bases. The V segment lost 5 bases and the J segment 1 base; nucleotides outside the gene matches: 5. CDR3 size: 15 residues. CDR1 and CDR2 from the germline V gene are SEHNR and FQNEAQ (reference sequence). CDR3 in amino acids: CASSVLAVRTDTQYF. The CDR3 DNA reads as TGTGCCAGCAGCGTACTAGCGGTGCGCACAGATACGCAGTATTTT.

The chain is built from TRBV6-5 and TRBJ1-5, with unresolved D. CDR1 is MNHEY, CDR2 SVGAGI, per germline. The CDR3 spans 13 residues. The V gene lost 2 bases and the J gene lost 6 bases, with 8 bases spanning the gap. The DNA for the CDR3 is TGTGCCAGCAGTTACCTTATGGGTCAGCCCCAGCATTTT. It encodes CASSYLMGQPQHF.

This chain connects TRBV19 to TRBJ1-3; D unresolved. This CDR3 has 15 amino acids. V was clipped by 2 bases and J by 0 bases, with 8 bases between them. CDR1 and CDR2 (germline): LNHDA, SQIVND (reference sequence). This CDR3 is CASSITAYSGNTIYF. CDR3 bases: TGTGCCAGTAGTATAACAGCTTACTCTGGAAACACCATATATTTT.

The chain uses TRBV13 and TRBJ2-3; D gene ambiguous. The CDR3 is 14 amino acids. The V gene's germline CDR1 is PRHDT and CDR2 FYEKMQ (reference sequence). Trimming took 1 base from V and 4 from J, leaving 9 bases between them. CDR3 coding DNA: TGTGCCAGCAGCTTAGTGGATGCTCCAGATACGCAGTATTTT. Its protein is CASSLVDAPDTQYF. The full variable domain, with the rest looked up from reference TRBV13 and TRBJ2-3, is AAGVIQSPRHLIKEKRETATLKCYPIPRHDTVYWYQQGPGQDPQFLISFYEKMQSDKGSIPDRFSAQQFSDYHSELNMSSLELGDSALYFCASSLVDAPDTQYFGPGTRLTVL.

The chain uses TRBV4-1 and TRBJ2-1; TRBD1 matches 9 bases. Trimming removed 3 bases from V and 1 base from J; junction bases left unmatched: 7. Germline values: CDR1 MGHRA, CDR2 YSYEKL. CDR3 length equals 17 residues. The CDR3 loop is CASSHLPGTGSYNEQFF. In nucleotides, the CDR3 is TGCGCCAGCAGCCATCTTCCCGGGACAGGGTCCTACAATGAGCAGTTCTTC.

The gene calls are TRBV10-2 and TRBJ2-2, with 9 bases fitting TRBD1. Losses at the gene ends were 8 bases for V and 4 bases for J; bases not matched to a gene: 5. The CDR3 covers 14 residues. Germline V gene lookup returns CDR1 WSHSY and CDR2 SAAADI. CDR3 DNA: TGCGCCAGCGGGACAGGGTCGGTCACCGGGGAGCTGTTTTTT. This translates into CASGTGSVTGELFF.

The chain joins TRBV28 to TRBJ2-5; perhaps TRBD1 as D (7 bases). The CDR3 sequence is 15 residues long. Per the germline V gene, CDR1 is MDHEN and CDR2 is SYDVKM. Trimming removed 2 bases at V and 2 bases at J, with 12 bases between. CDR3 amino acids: CASSLSQGGQETQYF. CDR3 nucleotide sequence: TGTGCCAGCAGTTTAAGCCAGGGGGGTCAAGAGACCCAGTACTTC. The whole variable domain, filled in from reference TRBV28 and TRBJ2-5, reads DVKVTQSSRYLVKRTGEKVFLECVQDMDHENMFWYRQDPGLGLRLIYFSYDVKMKEKGDIPEGYSVSREKKERFSLILESASTNQTSMYLCASSLSQGGQETQYFGPGTRLLVL.

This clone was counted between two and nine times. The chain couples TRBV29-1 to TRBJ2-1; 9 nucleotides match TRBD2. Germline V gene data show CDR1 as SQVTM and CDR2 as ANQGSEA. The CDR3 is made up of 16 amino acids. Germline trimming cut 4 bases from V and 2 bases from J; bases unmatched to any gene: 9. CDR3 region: CSVVGGGDSAYNEQFF. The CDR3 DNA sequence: TGCAGCGTTGTGGGCGGGGGGGACTCCGCCTACAATGAGCAGTTCTTC.

The CDR3 protein is CASSFTGPSYEQYF. For the CDR3, the DNA is TGTGCCAGCAGTTTCACGGGACCTTCCTACGAGCAGTACTTC. J is TRBJ2-7 and V is TRBV27; possibly TRBD1 or TRBD2 for D (5 bases each). The CDR3 totals 14 residues. V was cut by 3 bases and J by 1 base, with 10 bases left in between. Germline CDR1 is MNHEY and CDR2 is SMNVEV (reference sequence).

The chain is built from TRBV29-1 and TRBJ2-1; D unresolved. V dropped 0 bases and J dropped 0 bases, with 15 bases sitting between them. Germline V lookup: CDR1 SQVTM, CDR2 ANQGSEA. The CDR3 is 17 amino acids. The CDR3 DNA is TGCAGCGTTGAAGATCCCGAAACTGAGGACTCCTACAATGAGCAGTTCTTC. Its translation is CSVEDPETEDSYNEQFF.

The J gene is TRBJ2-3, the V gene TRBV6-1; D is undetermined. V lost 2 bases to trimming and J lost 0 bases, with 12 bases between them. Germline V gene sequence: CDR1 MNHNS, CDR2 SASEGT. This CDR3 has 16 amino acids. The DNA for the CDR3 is TGTGCCAGCAGTGAATTGGCATCTTCTAGCACAGATACGCAGTATTTT. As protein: CASSELASSSTDTQYF.

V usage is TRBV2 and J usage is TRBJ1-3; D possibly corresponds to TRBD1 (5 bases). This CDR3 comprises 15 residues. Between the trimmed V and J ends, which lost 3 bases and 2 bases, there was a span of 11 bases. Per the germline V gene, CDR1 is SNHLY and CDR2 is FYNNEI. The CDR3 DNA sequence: TGTGCCAGCAGTGATCCCCTAGGGGCTGGAAACACCATATATTTT. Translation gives CASSDPLGAGNTIYF.

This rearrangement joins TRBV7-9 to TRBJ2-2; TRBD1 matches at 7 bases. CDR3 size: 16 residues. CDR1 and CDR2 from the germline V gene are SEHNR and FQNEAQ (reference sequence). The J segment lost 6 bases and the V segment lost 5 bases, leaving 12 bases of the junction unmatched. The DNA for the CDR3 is TGTGCCAGCAGCACGGCAGACAGGGAATATTCCGGGGAGCTGTTTTTT. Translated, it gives CASSTADREYSGELFF.

The CDR3 protein is CASSLRDRTYQETQYF. CDR3 DNA: TGTGCCAGCAGCTTGAGGGACAGGACGTACCAAGAGACCCAGTACTTC. V usage is TRBV5-6 and J usage is TRBJ2-5, with 8 bases that match TRBD1. The CDR3 extends over 16 amino acids. Germline lookup yields CDR1 SGHDT and CDR2 YYEEEE. Unmatched junction bases numbered 5, after V lost 1 base and J lost 0 bases.

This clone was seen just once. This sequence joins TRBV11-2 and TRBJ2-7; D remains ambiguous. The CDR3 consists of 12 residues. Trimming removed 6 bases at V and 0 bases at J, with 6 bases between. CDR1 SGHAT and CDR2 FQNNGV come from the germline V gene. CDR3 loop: CASRGFSYEQYF. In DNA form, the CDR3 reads TGTGCCAGCAGGGGGTTCTCCTACGAGCAGTACTTC.